This TCR beta chain was sequenced during a study of siplizumab effects on memory and regulatory T cells. Comment on this clone: Its antigen is not identified.

Trimming removed 3 bases from V and 4 bases from J, with 8 bases in between. The CDR3 consists of 13 residues. Germline CDR1 and CDR2: ENHRY and SYGVKD. Overall study findings and caveats: A naive or memory phenotype could not be assigned to roughly 75-96% of the proliferating CD4+ or CD8+ clones. Versus over 25% in controls, the mappable alloreactive CD4+ clones averaged 68.8% Treg-derived with siplizumab.

Per sample, around 10^5 TCR templates underwent assay. Profiling relied on immunoSEQ multiplex PCR, and the TCRdb table lists in-frame clones only, not all of them. The sample yields over 85,000 clones, around 94% seen once. This sequence originates from a human donor in good health. The sequencing sample was made of non-Treg CD4+ T cells sorted from blood. The chain links TRBV10-3 to TRBJ2-3, with D hard to call. CDR3 sequence reads: CAISDGSSDTQYF. CDR3 nucleotide sequence: TGTGCCATCAGTGACGGCAGCTCAGATACGCAGTATTTT.